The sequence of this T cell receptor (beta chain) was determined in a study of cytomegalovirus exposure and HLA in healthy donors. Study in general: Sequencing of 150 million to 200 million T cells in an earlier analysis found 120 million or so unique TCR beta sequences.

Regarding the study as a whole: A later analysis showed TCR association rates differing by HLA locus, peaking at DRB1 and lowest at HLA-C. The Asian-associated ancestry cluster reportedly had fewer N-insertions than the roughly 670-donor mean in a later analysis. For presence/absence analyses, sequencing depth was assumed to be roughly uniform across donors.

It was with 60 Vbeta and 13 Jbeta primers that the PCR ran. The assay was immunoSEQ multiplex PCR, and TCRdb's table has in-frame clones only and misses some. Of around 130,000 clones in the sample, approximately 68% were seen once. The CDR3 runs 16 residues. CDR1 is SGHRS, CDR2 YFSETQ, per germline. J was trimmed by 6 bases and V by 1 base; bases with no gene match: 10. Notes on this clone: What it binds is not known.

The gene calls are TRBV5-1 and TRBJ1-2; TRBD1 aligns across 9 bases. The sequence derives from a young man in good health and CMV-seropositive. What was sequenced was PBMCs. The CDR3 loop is CASSLRVRDREHGYTF. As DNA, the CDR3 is TGCGCCAGCAGCTTGCGGGTTCGGGACAGGGAGCATGGCTACACCTTC.